Each of the 18 T cell receptor beta chains below was sequenced from the same sample in a study of T cells in Graves' hyperthyroidism and ophthalmopathy. Researchers took RNA transcripts and amplified the TCR beta CDR3 regions from them. First-round RT-PCR targeting the TCR CDR3 was performed with the HTBI primer set. From the multiplex PCR reads, TCRdb called clonotypes with MiXCR, one entry per CDR3 protein. The sample lists approximately 610,000 distinct CDR3 sequences; approximately 15% were seen once. Sequenced material: blood. The receptors come from a woman younger than 30 with Graves' hyperthyroidism.

About this clonotype: This clone may be a read error of a much larger clone one base away. The rearrangement links TRBV30 to TRBJ1-5, with a tentative D call TRBD1 (6 bases). Germline V lookup: CDR1 GTSNPN, CDR2 SVGIG (reference sequence). CDR3 length equals 14 residues. Deletions cut 3 bases from V and 6 bases from J, with 15 bases between. CDR3 sequence reads: CAWRSKGGSQPQHF. The CDR3 nucleotides are TGTGCCTGGAGGTCCAAGGGGGGGAGTCAGCCCCAGCATTTT.

This clonotype appeared many times. This chain connects TRBV7-8 to TRBJ2-2, with a weak D call TRBD2 (6 bases). The CDR3 is 18 amino acids. Per germline, CDR1 SGHVS and CDR2 FQNEAQ. V shed 1 base and J shed 6 bases, with 21 bases lying between them. Written as DNA, the CDR3 is TGTGCCAGCAGCTTAGTACGACGGGCGGGATCGGGCGCCGGGGAGCTGTTTTTT. As protein: CASSLVRRAGSGAGELFF.

At least ten counts were recorded for this clonotype. This chain joins TRBV5-5 and TRBJ1-2; D is uncertain. The germline gives CDR1 SGHKS, CDR2 YYEKEE (reference sequence). This CDR3 contains 12 residues. Trimming left V 4 bases short and J 8 bases short, with 12 bases between. CDR3 nucleotides: TGTGCCAGCAGCCTACCAGGTCAGGGCTACACCTTC. It encodes CASSLPGQGYTF.

This clonotype appeared a few times. This sequence joins TRBV29-1 and TRBJ2-3; TRBD2 might be the D (6 bases). Germline V gene lookup returns CDR1 SQVTM and CDR2 ANQGSEA. The CDR3 sequence is 13 residues long. Trimming shortened V by 5 bases and J by 2 bases, and 11 bases separated the two germline ends. The CDR3 coding sequence is TGCAGCGTTCTGGGGGGTCTCACAGATACGCAGTATTTT. Translating it yields CSVLGGLTDTQYF.

In its sample, this clonotype was seen many times. V is TRBV12-3 or TRBV12-4 and J is TRBJ1-5; D remains ambiguous. The CDR3 runs 14 residues. Trimming left V 6 bases short and J 6 bases short, with 15 bases between. CDR3 loop: CASSADRRVQPQHF. CDR3 DNA sequence: TGTGCCAGCAGCGCCGATAGGAGGGTTCAGCCCCAGCATTTT.

At least ten counts were recorded for this clonotype. The chain carries TRBV3-1 and TRBJ1-1; 9 nucleotides align to TRBD1. From germline, CDR1 is LGHDT and CDR2 YNNKEL (reference sequence). Trimming took 4 bases from V and 3 from J; bases not matched to a gene: 12. This CDR3 contains 17 residues. CDR3: CASSPHADRGWYTEAFF. The DNA for the CDR3 is TGTGCCAGCAGCCCACATGCGGACAGGGGTTGGTACACTGAAGCTTTCTTT.

About this clonotype itself: Since a much larger clone is just one base distant, this may be a read error. This chain uses TRBV13 with TRBJ2-7; 9 bases are a match to TRBD2. Germline V gene data show CDR1 as PRHDT and CDR2 as FYEKMQ (reference sequence). V trimming: 5 bases; J trimming: 5 bases; junction bases outside the gene matches: 10. CDR3 size: 15 residues. The CDR3 is CASSPGLAITHEQYF. Here the CDR3 DNA reads TGTGCCAGCAGCCCAGGACTAGCGATAACCCACGAGCAGTACTTC.

This clonotype was observed at least ten times. V gene TRBV5-4 combines with J gene TRBJ2-7, with D possibly TRBD1 on 5 matching bases. The ends were cut back, 0 bases at V and 4 bases at J, with 11 bases in the middle. Germline V gives CDR1 SGHNT, CDR2 YYREEE (reference sequence). The CDR3 consists of 14 residues. This CDR3 reads CASSLGQGLYEQYF. In DNA form, the CDR3 reads TGTGCCAGCAGCTTGGGGCAGGGCCTTTACGAGCAGTACTTC.

This clonotype was found a few times. The chain is built from TRBV6-5 and TRBJ2-7; 12 bases align to TRBD1. The ends lost 1 base at V and 2 bases at J; junction bases unmatched: 15. The CDR3 is 20 residues long. Germline values: CDR1 MNHEY, CDR2 SVGAGI. CDR3 protein: CASSYWRRDRGQPFPYEQYF. The CDR3, as DNA: TGTGCCAGCAGTTACTGGCGCCGGGACAGGGGGCAACCATTTCCCTACGAGCAGTACTTC.

The rearrangement links TRBV19 to TRBJ1-2; 8 bases line up with TRBD1. Germline V CDR1 and CDR2: LNHDA, SQIVND (reference sequence). The J segment lost 0 bases and the V segment lost 7 bases, leaving 13 bases of the junction unmatched. The CDR3 extends over 17 amino acids. This chain's CDR3 is CASKTGQGIFSNYGYTF. DNA of the CDR3: TGTGCCAGTAAAACCGGACAGGGTATTTTTTCTAACTATGGCTACACCTTC.

This clonotype was seen a few times. The V call is TRBV3-1, the J call TRBJ2-4, with D possibly TRBD2 on 6 matching bases. The CDR3 runs to 15 residues. Trimming left V 1 base short and J 10 bases short, with 17 bases between. Germline-derived CDR1 and CDR2 are LGHDT and YNNKEL (reference sequence). CDR3 nucleotide sequence: TGTGCCAGCAGCCAAGGACTCCAAGCGGGTCAAATTCAGTACTTC. This codes for CASSQGLQAGQIQYF.

This sequence joins TRBV24-1 and TRBJ2-3; 7 bases match TRBD1. V trimming: 6 bases; J trimming: 3 bases; junction bases outside the gene matches: 5. The length of the CDR3 is 14 residues. Germline lookup yields CDR1 KGHDR and CDR2 SFDVKD. The CDR3 reads CATSRTGGTDTQYF. The CDR3, as DNA: TGTGCCACCAGTCGGACAGGCGGGACAGATACGCAGTATTTT.

This clonotype was detected only a few times. The V and J genes are TRBV5-1 and TRBJ1-2; D is perhaps TRBD1 (5 bases). Germline assignment: CDR1 SGHRS and CDR2 YFSETQ. The V gene lost 0 bases and the J gene lost 7 bases, with 19 bases spanning the gap. The CDR3 covers 16 residues. The CDR3 nucleotides are TGCGCCAGCAGCTTGGCCTCATCCACCGGGGCGGCTGGCTACACCTTC. Its translation: CASSLASSTGAAGYTF.

This clonotype was seen ten or more times. J is TRBJ1-6 and V is TRBV3-1; possibly TRBD1 for D (6 bases). From germline, CDR1 is LGHDT and CDR2 YNNKEL (reference sequence). This CDR3 contains 15 residues. The V and J ends lost 0 bases and 12 bases respectively, with 15 bases between them. The CDR3 sequence is CASSQDAGARVPLHF. Written as DNA, the CDR3 is TGTGCCAGCAGCCAAGACGCAGGGGCTCGGGTACCCCTCCACTTT.

This clonotype was counted only a few times. The chain is built from TRBV9 and TRBJ2-3; 10 nucleotides agree with TRBD2. Germline V CDR1 and CDR2: SGDLS, YYNGEE. CDR3 length: 17 amino acids. V shed 0 bases and J 5 bases; nucleotides not matched to a gene: 9. The CDR3 is CASSVDGQRGGQDTQYF. The CDR3 DNA is TGTGCCAGCAGCGTAGACGGCCAGCGGGGGGGCCAAGATACGCAGTATTTT.

This clonotype was detected only a few times. The V gene is TRBV20-1, the J gene TRBJ2-5; tentative D call: TRBD1 (5 bases). Between the trimmed V and J ends, which lost 8 bases and 5 bases, there was a span of 18 bases. The CDR3 is made up of 13 amino acids. In germline, CDR1 is DFQATT, CDR2 SNEGSKA (reference sequence). CDR3 sequence (DNA): TGCAGTTCCTATGGCAGGGATGAGGAGACCCAGTACTTC. Translation: CSSYGRDEETQYF.

This clonotype has ten or more counts. This chain connects TRBV7-2 to TRBJ2-7; 10 bases are shared with TRBD2. The CDR3 is 17 amino acids. From germline, CDR1 is SGHTA and CDR2 FQGNSA. V lost 1 base to trimming and J lost 0 bases; unmatched junction nucleotides: 6. The CDR3 DNA reads TGTGCCAGCAGCTTAGTATCACTAGCGGGGAGCTCCTACGAGCAGTACTTC. Protein sequence: CASSLVSLAGSSYEQYF.

The V gene is TRBV19, the J gene TRBJ2-7; 10 bases fit TRBD2. Unmatched junction bases numbered 7, after V lost 3 bases and J lost 5 bases. The CDR3 has 15 residues. CDR1 and CDR2 (germline): LNHDA, SQIVND (reference sequence). The CDR3 sequence: CASSIGLAGVDEQYF. The CDR3 DNA reads as TGTGCCAGTAGTATCGGCCTAGCGGGAGTCGACGAGCAGTACTTC.